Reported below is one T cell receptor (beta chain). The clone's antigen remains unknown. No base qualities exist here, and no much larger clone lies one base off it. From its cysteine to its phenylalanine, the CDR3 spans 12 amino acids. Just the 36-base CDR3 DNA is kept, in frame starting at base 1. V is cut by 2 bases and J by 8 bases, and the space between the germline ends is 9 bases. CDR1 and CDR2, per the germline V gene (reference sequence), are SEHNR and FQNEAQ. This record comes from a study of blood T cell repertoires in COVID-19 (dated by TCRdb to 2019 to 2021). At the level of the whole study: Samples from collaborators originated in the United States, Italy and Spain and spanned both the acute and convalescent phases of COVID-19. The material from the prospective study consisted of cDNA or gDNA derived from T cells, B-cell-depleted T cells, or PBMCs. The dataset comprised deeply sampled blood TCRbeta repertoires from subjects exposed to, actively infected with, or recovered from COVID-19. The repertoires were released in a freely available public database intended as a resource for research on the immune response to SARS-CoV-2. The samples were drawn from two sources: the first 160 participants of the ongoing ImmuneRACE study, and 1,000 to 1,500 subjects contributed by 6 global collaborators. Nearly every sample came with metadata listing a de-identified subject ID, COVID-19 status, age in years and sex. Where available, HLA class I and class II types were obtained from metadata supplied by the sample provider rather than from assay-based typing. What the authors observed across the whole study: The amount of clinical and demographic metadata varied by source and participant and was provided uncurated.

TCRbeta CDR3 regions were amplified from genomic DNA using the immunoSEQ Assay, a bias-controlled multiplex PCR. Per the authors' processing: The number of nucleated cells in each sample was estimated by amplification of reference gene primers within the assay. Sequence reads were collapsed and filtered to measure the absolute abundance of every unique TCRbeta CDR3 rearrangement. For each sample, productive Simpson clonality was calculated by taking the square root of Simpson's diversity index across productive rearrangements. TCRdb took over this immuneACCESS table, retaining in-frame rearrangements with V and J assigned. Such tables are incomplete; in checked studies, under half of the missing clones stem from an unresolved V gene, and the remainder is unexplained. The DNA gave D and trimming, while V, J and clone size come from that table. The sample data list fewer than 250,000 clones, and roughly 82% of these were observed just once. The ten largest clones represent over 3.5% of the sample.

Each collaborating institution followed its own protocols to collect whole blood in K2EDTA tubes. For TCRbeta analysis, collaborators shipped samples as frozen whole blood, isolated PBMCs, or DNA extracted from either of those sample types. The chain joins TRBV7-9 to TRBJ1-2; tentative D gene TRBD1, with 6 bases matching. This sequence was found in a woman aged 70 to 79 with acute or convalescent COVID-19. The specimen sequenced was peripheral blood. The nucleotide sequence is TGTGCCAGCAGCTTATTAGGACAGGGCTACACCTTC. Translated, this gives CASSLLGQGYTF. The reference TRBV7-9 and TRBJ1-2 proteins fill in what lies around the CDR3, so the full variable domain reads DTGVSQNPRHKITKRGQNVTFRCDPISEHNRLYWYRQTLGQGPEFLTYFQNEAQLEKSRLLSDRFSAERPKGSFSTLEIQRTEQGDSAMYLCASSLLGQGYTFGSGTRLTVV.